These T cell receptor beta chains were read from a single sample in a study of blood T cells in healthy people across ages. TCRdb itself ran the 5' RACE reads through MiXCR, one entry per CDR3 protein. The sample lists more than 650,000 distinct CDR3 sequences; around a quarter were seen once. The sample was also linked to a second study, of T cells of mothers and their children.

Sequencing was done on a sample of blood. The receptors originated from a boy aged 5-17 years in good health. Each CDR3 is given with its conserved first and last residue. D genes are given only for firm matches. Size tells how often a clone was seen (once, few, many) or the class of an expanded clone, and some rows leave it out.

>TRBD1|TRBJ2-7|.|TRBV9
TGTGCCAGCAGCGAAACGGGACAGGGCATGAACGAGCAGTACTTC
CASSETGQGMNEQYF
>.|TRBJ2-7|.|TRBV4-1
TGCGCCAGCAGCCACTCTCCCCGCGGGGTGGCCGAGCAGTACTTC
CASSHSPRGVAEQYF
>.|TRBJ2-3|few|TRBV20-1
TGCAGTGCTAGAGATCCAGAAAGCCCCCTTAGCACAGATACGCAGTATTTT
CSARDPESPLSTDTQYF
>TRBD2|TRBJ2-5|few|TRBV28
TGTGCCAGCAGTTCCGGGACTAGCGGGGGAAAGACCCAGTACTTC
CASSSGTSGGKTQYF
>.|TRBJ2-2|.|TRBV5-1
TGCGCCAGCCTTCAGGGCGCGAACACCGGGGAGCTGTTTTTT
CASLQGANTGELFF
>.|TRBJ1-5|few|TRBV20-1
TGCAGTGCTAGGGGGGCAGTCAGCAATCAGCCCCAGCATTTT
CSARGAVSNQPQHF
>.|TRBJ2-7|.|TRBV11-2
TGTGCCAGCAGCTTAAGGGGGACGGCGAATTACGAGCAGTACTTC
CASSLRGTANYEQYF
>TRBD1|TRBJ1-4|many|TRBV6-5
TGTGCCAGCAGTACCTTACGACAGGGGGGGGATGTAAAACTGTTTTTT
CASSTLRQGGDVKLFF
>.|TRBJ1-4|.|TRBV4-1
TGCGCCAGCAGCCTCCGGAGCGTTGCTAATGAAAAACTGTTTTTT
CASSLRSVANEKLFF
>.|TRBJ1-5|once|TRBV20-1
TGCAGTGCTAGAGATCGGGGGAGGGTTGGAAGCAATCAGCCCCAGCATTTT
CSARDRGRVGSNQPQHF
>TRBD1|TRBJ2-2|.|TRBV12-3/TRBV12-4
TGTGCCAGCAGTTTGAGGCAGGGGGCCTCCGGGGAGCTGTTTTTT
CASSLRQGASGELFF
>.|TRBJ2-3|once|TRBV11-2
TGTGCCAGCAGTCCACCTTCAGTAACGTTGGGAGCAGATACGCAGTATTTT
CASSPPSVTLGADTQYF
>.|TRBJ1-6|few|TRBV28
TGTGCCAGCAAGAAGGATATCAGCTCCTATAATTCACCCCTCCACTTT
CASKKDISSYNSPLHF
>.|TRBJ1-2|once|TRBV14
TGTGCCAGCAGCCAAACCAGAAGCGGCGGCTACACCTTC
CASSQTRSGGYTF
>TRBD1|TRBJ1-3|.|TRBV7-9
TGTGCCAGCAGCCCAGGACAGGCATACACCATATATTTT
CASSPGQAYTIYF
>.|TRBJ2-5|.|TRBV7-2
TGTGCCAGCAGCTTACCCCAAGGAAGCGTGGAGACCCAGTACTTC
CASSLPQGSVETQYF
>TRBD1|TRBJ1-2|.|TRBV3-1
TGTGCCAGCAGCTCCGGGACAGAGAACTATGGCTACACCTTC
CASSSGTENYGYTF
>.|TRBJ2-7|few|TRBV5-1
TGCGCCAGCAGCTTGGCCAACAGCCCCTACGAGCAGTACTTC
CASSLANSPYEQYF
>TRBD2|TRBJ2-1|few|TRBV7-9
TGTGCCAGCAGCTGGACTAGCGGGGGGTTGAGCTCCTACAATGAGCAGTTCTTC
CASSWTSGGLSSYNEQFF
>TRBD2|TRBJ2-7|few|TRBV12-3/TRBV12-4
TGTGCCAGCAGGCCCCCCGGGGGGACCCTCGGGTACGAGCAGTACTTC
CASRPPGGTLGYEQYF
>TRBD1|TRBJ1-5|.|TRBV29-1
TGCAGCGTTGAAAGGTGCGCAGGGGGCAGGAGCAATCAGCCCCAGCATTTT
CSVERCAGGRSNQPQHF
>TRBD1|TRBJ1-4|few|TRBV5-1
TGCGCCAGCAGCCCCGCAGGGGGTGATGAAAAACTGTTTTTT
CASSPAGGDEKLFF
>.|TRBJ1-2|few|TRBV27
TGTGCCAGCAGTGCCCCCCACAGGGTCGGCGGCTACACCTTC
CASSAPHRVGGYTF
>TRBD2|TRBJ2-4|few|TRBV6-5
TGTGCCAGCAGCCGCAAGGGCCTTAGCGGGGTGAACATTCAGTACTTC
CASSRKGLSGVNIQYF
>TRBD1|TRBJ2-1|.|TRBV5-1
TGCGCCAGCAGCCACCGGGACAGGGCCTACAATGAGCAGTTCTTC
CASSHRDRAYNEQFF
>.|TRBJ2-7|.|TRBV29-1
TGCAGCGCACTCGGACAGTCTACTCTGGGGGAGCAGTACTTC
CSALGQSTLGEQYF
>TRBD2|TRBJ2-1|few|TRBV7-6
TGTGCCAGCAGCCGTAGCGGGGTAGCGGTCAATGAGCAGTTCTTC
CASSRSGVAVNEQFF
>.|TRBJ2-5|few|TRBV28
TGTGCCAGCAGTCGGGACACCGAAGTCCAAGAGACCCAGTACTTC
CASSRDTEVQETQYF
>TRBD1|TRBJ1-4|few|TRBV5-1
TGCGCCAGCAGCTTGACAACCCAGGGGGGTAATGAAAAACTGTTTTTT
CASSLTTQGGNEKLFF